These 21 T cell receptor beta chains originate from one sample sequenced in a study of cytomegalovirus exposure and HLA in healthy donors. Both 60 Vbeta primers and 13 Jbeta primers went into the PCR. TCRdb's table, derived via immunoSEQ multiplex PCR, lists solely in-frame clones and lacks some. This table holds approximately 130,000 clones, under 90% found once. Sequencing was carried out using PBMCs. The receptors stem from a woman aged 35 to 49 in good health and CMV-seronegative.

This chain joins TRBV2 and TRBJ2-7; 10 bases are a match to TRBD2. Germline V lookup: CDR1 SNHLY, CDR2 FYNNEI. V shed 3 bases and J 8 bases; nucleotides not matched to a gene: 19. The CDR3 totals 18 residues. The CDR3 DNA sequence: TGTGCCAGCAGTGACGCTAGCGGGAGAGGTACCCCCTACATGAAGCAGTACTTC. Protein product: CASSDASGRGTPYMKQYF.

This clone was observed a few times. The genes are TRBV18 and TRBJ1-2; 8 bases are a match to TRBD1. Germline values: CDR1 KGHSH, CDR2 LQKENI. Unmatched junction bases numbered 12, after V lost 3 bases and J lost 6 bases. The CDR3 length is 16 residues. CDR3 in amino acids: CASSPATDRGGHGYTF. The CDR3 region has the DNA TGTGCCAGCTCACCTGCTACCGACAGGGGAGGGCATGGCTACACCTTC.

The V call is TRBV29-1, the J call TRBJ2-7, with 8 nucleotides matching TRBD1. CDR1 and CDR2 (germline): SQVTM, ANQGSEA. The CDR3 consists of 14 residues. V lost 6 bases, J lost 6 bases, and 13 bases stayed unmatched. Here the CDR3 DNA reads TGCAGCGTATCTCCCAGGACAGGGCGAGGCGAGCAGTACTTC. Residues: CSVSPRTGRGEQYF.

V is TRBV7-6 and J is TRBJ1-3; D unclear. With 3 bases removed from V and 0 bases from J, the gap between germline ends came to 12 bases. Germline CDR1 is SGHVS and CDR2 is FNYEAQ. The CDR3 runs to 16 residues. Here the CDR3 reads CASSFAGPSSGNTIYF. CDR3 coding DNA: TGTGCCAGCAGCTTCGCGGGCCCAAGCTCTGGAAACACCATATATTTT.

V and J are TRBV6-1 and TRBJ2-3; possibly TRBD2 for D (6 bases). The germline gives CDR1 MNHNS, CDR2 SASEGT. The V gene lost 8 bases and the J gene lost 8 bases, with 17 bases spanning the gap. This CDR3 has 13 residues. In nucleotides, the CDR3 is TGTGCCAGCTCCGGGACTGGGGCCGGTACGCAGTATTTT. Its protein product is CASSGTGAGTQYF.

The chain combines TRBV2 with TRBJ1-4, with 7 nucleotides matching TRBD1. The J segment lost 8 bases and the V segment lost 8 bases, leaving 8 bases of the junction unmatched. Germline V gene data show CDR1 as SNHLY and CDR2 as FYNNEI. The CDR3 runs to 13 residues. CDR3 amino acids: CASRTGGREKLFF. CDR3 coding DNA: TGTGCCAGCCGGACAGGCGGACGGGAAAAACTGTTTTTT.

This clone occurred a few times. V usage is TRBV25-1 and J usage is TRBJ2-6; tentatively, D is TRBD1 (6 bases). Trimming removed 2 bases from V and 0 bases from J, with 14 bases in between. From germline, CDR1 is MGHDK and CDR2 SYGVNS. This CDR3 contains 18 residues. CDR3 residues: CASSEPGTPRSGANVLTF. Here the CDR3 DNA reads TGTGCCAGCAGTGAACCCGGGACACCACGCTCTGGGGCCAACGTCCTGACTTTC.

V gene TRBV7-9 combines with J gene TRBJ1-1; 7 bases are a match to TRBD1. This CDR3 spans 13 amino acids. With 5 bases clipped from V and 3 bases from J, the junction kept 3 bases outside the gene matches. Germline CDR1 is SEHNR and CDR2 is FQNEAQ (reference sequence). In nucleotides, the CDR3 is TGTGCCAGCAGCGACGACAGGGACACTGAAGCTTTCTTT. Translation: CASSDDRDTEAFF. The full variable domain, completed using reference TRBV7-9 and TRBJ1-1, is DTGVSQNPRHKITKRGQNVTFRCDPISEHNRLYWYRQTLGQGPEFLTYFQNEAQLEKSRLLSDRFSAERPKGSFSTLEIQRTEQGDSAMYLCASSDDRDTEAFFGQGTRLTVV.

The V call is TRBV5-4, the J call TRBJ2-1, with 7 bases identical to TRBD1. This CDR3 contains 15 residues. Germline-derived CDR1 and CDR2 are SGHNT and YYREEE (reference sequence). J lost 0 bases, V lost 4 bases, and 4 bases had no gene match. CDR3 bases: TGTGCCAGCAGCCGGGGACAGAGCTCCTACAATGAGCAGTTCTTC. It codes for CASSRGQSSYNEQFF.

The chain combines TRBV27 with TRBJ2-7, with 14 bases matching TRBD2. The germline CDR1 and CDR2 sequences are MNHEY and SMNVEV (reference sequence). This CDR3 spans 18 amino acids. With V trimmed by 3 bases and J by 2 bases, 9 bases remained unmatched. CDR3 coding DNA: TGTGCCAGCAGTTTGCGGACTAGCGGGAGGAGCGGGACCTACGAGCAGTACTTC. Its translation is CASSLRTSGRSGTYEQYF.

Notes on this clone: The junction shows a germline mismatch at one end, possibly a read error. The rearrangement uses TRBV13 and TRBJ2-7; D is uncertain. Germline assignment: CDR1 PRHDT and CDR2 FYEKMQ (reference sequence). There are 12 residues in the CDR3. The CDR3 nucleotides are TGTGCCAGCAGCTCCACTTCCTCCGAGCAGTACTTC. Encoded protein: CASSSTSSEQYF. The variable domain in full, completed from reference TRBV13 and TRBJ2-7, reads AAGVIQSPRHLIKEKRETATLKCYPIPRHDTVYWYQQGPGQDPQFLISFYEKMQSDKGSIPDRFSAQQFSDYHSELNMSSLELGDSALYFCASSSTSSEQYFGPGTRLTVT.

This clone was observed a handful of times. V and J are TRBV9 and TRBJ1-1; D may be TRBD1 (5 bases). The ends were cut back, 0 bases at V and 7 bases at J, with 10 bases in the middle. Germline loops: CDR1 SGDLS, CDR2 YYNGEE. The CDR3 loop spans 13 amino acids. The DNA for the CDR3 is TGTGCCAGCAGCGTAGGGGGGGGAGGTGAAGCTTTCTTT. Residues: CASSVGGGGEAFF.

This clone was picked up one time. V is TRBV11-2 and J is TRBJ2-5; D gene unclear. V lost 1 base, J lost 5 bases, and 5 bases lay in between. Germline CDR1 SGHAT, CDR2 FQNNGV. The CDR3 has 12 residues. CDR3 nucleotide sequence: TGTGCCAGCAGCTTAGGAGCGGAGACCCAGTACTTC. It yields the protein CASSLGAETQYF.

The chain is built from TRBV4-2 and TRBJ2-6; no definite D call. V was trimmed by 3 bases and J by 0 bases, leaving 9 bases between them. The CDR3 has 16 residues. Germline V gene data show CDR1 as LGHNA and CDR2 as YNFKEQ. In DNA, the CDR3 is TGTGCCAGCAGCCAGCCCGAGAGCTCTGGGGCCAACGTCCTGACTTTC. Its translation: CASSQPESSGANVLTF.

The rearrangement uses TRBV15 and TRBJ2-7, with 9 bases identical to TRBD1. The junction had 9 bases not matched to a gene; V was cut back by 3 bases and J by 3 bases. The CDR3 is 16 amino acids. Germline assignment: CDR1 LNHNV and CDR2 YYDKDF (reference sequence). The CDR3 bases are TGTGCCACCAGCAGCGACGGGACAGGGATTAACTACGAGCAGTACTTC. Its protein product is CATSSDGTGINYEQYF.

The chain couples TRBV4-1 to TRBJ2-3; the D gene is possibly TRBD2 (5 bases). The germline CDR1 and CDR2 sequences are MGHRA and YSYEKL. This CDR3 is built from 14 residues. Trimming left V 6 bases short and J 6 bases short, with 16 bases between. CDR3 bases: TGCGCCAGCAGTACTAGGGAAGAGCGGGATACGCAGTATTTT. Its protein product is CASSTREERDTQYF.

The chain recombines TRBV27 with TRBJ2-5; D is unresolved. CDR1 and CDR2 from the germline V gene are MNHEY and SMNVEV (reference sequence). The CDR3 covers 13 residues. V lost 3 bases and J lost 2, with 7 bases in between. For the CDR3, the DNA is TGTGCCAGCAGTTTCAGGATACAAGAGACCCAGTACTTC. This codes for CASSFRIQETQYF.

This rearrangement joins TRBV5-1 to TRBJ2-7; TRBD2 aligns across 9 bases. The CDR3 length is 18 residues. Trimming at V came to 0 bases and at J to 0 bases, leaving 10 bases not matched to a gene. Germline V gene sequence: CDR1 SGHRS, CDR2 YFSETQ. Here the CDR3 DNA reads TGCGCCAGCAGCTTGGGGCTATGGGCTAGCGGGGTCTCCTACGAGCAGTACTTC. Protein sequence: CASSLGLWASGVSYEQYF.

The genes are TRBV27 and TRBJ2-7, with TRBD2 matching 8 bases. The CDR3 is 14 amino acids. V shed 7 bases and J 2 bases; nucleotides not matched to a gene: 7. Per the germline V gene, CDR1 is MNHEY and CDR2 is SMNVEV (reference sequence). The CDR3 coding sequence is TGTGCCAGCAACGAACGGGGGGGCCCCTACGAGCAGTACTTC. This translates into CASNERGGPYEQYF.

The chain employs TRBV27 and TRBJ2-1, with 10 bases that match TRBD2. Germline loops: CDR1 MNHEY, CDR2 SMNVEV (reference sequence). CDR3 length: 13 residues. J gave up 7 bases and V 6 bases, and 3 bases lay outside the gene matches. The CDR3 DNA follows: TGTGCCAGCAGACTAGCGGGACTGAATGAGCAGTTCTTC. Its protein is CASRLAGLNEQFF.

The rearrangement joins TRBV11-2 to TRBJ1-3; a possible D gene is TRBD1 (6 bases). The ends were cut back, 3 bases at V and 0 bases at J, with 12 bases in the middle. From germline, CDR1 is SGHAT and CDR2 FQNNGV. This CDR3 is 16 amino acids long. The CDR3 DNA sequence: TGTGCCAGCAGCTTCGGGGACATTACCTCTGGAAACACCATATATTTT. Protein: CASSFGDITSGNTIYF.